This TCR beta chain came from a study of CD8+ T cells in alopecia areata. Broader study findings: Affected lesional scalp, above all in alopecia totalis/universalis, was more clonal than normal scalp. Between patients, shared TCR sequences were less clear than in mice. This was possibly due in part to HLA diversity in the patient population.

A single count supports this clone. The antigen remains undetermined. Peripheral blood and lesional scalp punch biopsies came from alopecia areata patients. Separation by sorting yielded CD4+ and CD8+ T cells from PBMCs. The authors extracted RNA and reverse transcribed it into cDNA as the sequencing template. Repertoires were generated with immunoSEQ multiplex PCR, while TCRdb's copy carries only in-frame clones and drops some. This table has under 150,000 clones, 47% appearing once. The CDR3 covers 14 residues. V lost 6 bases, J lost 3 bases, and 14 bases lay in between. The germline V gene has CDR1 MNHEY and CDR2 SMNVEV (reference sequence).

This receptor was taken from a human donor with alopecia areata. The sequencing input was NKG2D-low CD8+ T cells sorted from blood. The chain uses TRBV27 and TRBJ1-1; D is perhaps TRBD1 (6 bases). The CDR3 DNA reads as TGTGCCAGCAGCAACACAGGGTCGGACACTGAAGCTTTCTTT. It codes for CASSNTGSDTEAFF.